The following is a T cell receptor beta chain sequence with its context. This entry comes from a study of blood T cell repertoires in COVID-19. Across the whole study: Samples taken during acute and convalescent COVID-19 were collected in the United States, Italy and Spain. Nucleic acid was either cDNA or gDNA, and it came from T cells, B-cell-depleted T cells, or PBMCs.

Per the original methods: Amplification with reference gene primers provided the estimates of nucleated cell counts. The method was immunoSEQ multiplex PCR; TCRdb's version includes in-frame clones alone and lacks a portion of them. Clone size and V and J calls were adopted from that table, with D and trimming inferred from the DNA. The sample records more than 95,000 clones, about 85% being singletons. This CDR3 contains 16 residues. Germline CDR1 is SGHDT and CDR2 is YYEEEE. After removal of 3 bases from V and 9 bases from J, the junction contained 16 bases not matched to a gene. The material sequenced was peripheral blood. The source of this sequence is a man aged 55-75 years with acute or convalescent COVID-19. The J gene is TRBJ2-3, the V gene TRBV5-6; TRBD2 matches 7 bases. CDR3 nucleotide sequence: TGTGCCAGCAGCTCCGAACTAGCGAGAGTCCCCCCAACGCAGTATTTT. It encodes CASSSELARVPPTQYF.